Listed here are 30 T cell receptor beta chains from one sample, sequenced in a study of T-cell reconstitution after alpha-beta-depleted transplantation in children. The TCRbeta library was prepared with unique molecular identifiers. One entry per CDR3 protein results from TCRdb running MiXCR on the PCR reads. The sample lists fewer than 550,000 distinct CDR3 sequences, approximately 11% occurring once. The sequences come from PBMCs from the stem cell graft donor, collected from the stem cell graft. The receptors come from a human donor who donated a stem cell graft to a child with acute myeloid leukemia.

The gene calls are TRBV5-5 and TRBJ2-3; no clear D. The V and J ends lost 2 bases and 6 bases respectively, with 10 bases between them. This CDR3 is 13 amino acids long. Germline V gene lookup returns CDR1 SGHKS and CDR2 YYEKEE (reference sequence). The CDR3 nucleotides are TGTGCCAGCAGCTTAGGCGTCTGGGATACGCAGTATTTT. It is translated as CASSLGVWDTQYF.

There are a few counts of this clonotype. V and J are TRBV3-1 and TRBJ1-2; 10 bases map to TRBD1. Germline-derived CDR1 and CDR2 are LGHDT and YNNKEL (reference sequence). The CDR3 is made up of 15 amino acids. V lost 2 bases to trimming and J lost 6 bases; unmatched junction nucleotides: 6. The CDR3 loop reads CASSQYPGQGHGYTF. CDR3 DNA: TGTGCCAGCAGCCAATATCCGGGACAGGGGCATGGCTACACCTTC. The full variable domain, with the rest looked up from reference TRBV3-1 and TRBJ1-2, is DTAVSQTPKYLVTQMGNDKSIKCEQNLGHDTMYWYKQDSKKFLKIMFSYNNKELIINETVPNRFSPKSPDKAHLNLHINSLELGDSAVYFCASSQYPGQGHGYTFGSGTRLTVV.

This CDR3 is CASSQNRGIDTEAFF. The CDR3 region has the DNA TGTGCCAGCAGCCAAAACAGGGGAATAGACACTGAAGCTTTCTTT. This rearrangement joins TRBV4-2 to TRBJ1-1; 7 bases are a match to TRBD1. V shed 2 bases and J 3 bases; nucleotides not matched to a gene: 6. The germline V gene encodes CDR1 LGHNA and CDR2 YNFKEQ. The CDR3 is made up of 15 amino acids.

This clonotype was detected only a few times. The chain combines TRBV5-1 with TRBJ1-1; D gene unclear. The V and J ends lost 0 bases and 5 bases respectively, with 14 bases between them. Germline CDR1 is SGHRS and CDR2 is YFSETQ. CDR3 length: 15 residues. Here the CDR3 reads CASSLVGSERTEAFF. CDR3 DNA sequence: TGCGCCAGCAGCTTGGTGGGATCCGAGAGGACTGAAGCTTTCTTT.

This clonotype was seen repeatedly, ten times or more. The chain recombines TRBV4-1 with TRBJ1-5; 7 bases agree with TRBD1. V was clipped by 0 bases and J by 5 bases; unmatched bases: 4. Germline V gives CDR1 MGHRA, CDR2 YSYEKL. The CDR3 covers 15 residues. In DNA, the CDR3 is TGCGCCAGCAGCCAAGAAGACAGGGCCGATCAGCCCCAGCATTTT. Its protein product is CASSQEDRADQPQHF.

The CDR3 nucleotides are TGTGCCAGCAACCGGGACAGTCTCTCCAATCAGCCCCAGCATTTT. Translating it yields CASNRDSLSNQPQHF. V and J are TRBV12-3 or TRBV12-4 and TRBJ1-5; 7 nucleotides line up with TRBD1. This CDR3 region has 15 residues. The V segment lost 7 bases and the J segment 3 bases; nucleotides outside the gene matches: 9.

CDR3 loop: CSARGSGRSHTEAFF. In DNA, the CDR3 is TGCAGTGCTAGGGGATCGGGTCGATCACACACTGAAGCTTTCTTT. The chain employs TRBV20-1 and TRBJ1-1; D is unresolved. This CDR3 has 15 amino acids. The germline V gene encodes CDR1 DFQATT and CDR2 SNEGSKA (reference sequence). The ends were cut back, 3 bases at V and 3 bases at J, with 17 bases in the middle.

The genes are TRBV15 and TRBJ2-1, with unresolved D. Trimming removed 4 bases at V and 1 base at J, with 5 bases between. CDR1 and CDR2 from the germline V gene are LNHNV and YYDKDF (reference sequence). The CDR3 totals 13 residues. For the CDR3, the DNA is TGTGCCACCAGCACTGCTTCCTACAATGAGCAGTTCTTC. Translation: CATSTASYNEQFF.

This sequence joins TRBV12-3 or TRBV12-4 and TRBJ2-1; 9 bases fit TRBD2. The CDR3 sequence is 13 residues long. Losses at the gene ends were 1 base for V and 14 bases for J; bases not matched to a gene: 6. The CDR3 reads CASSLERGGAKFF. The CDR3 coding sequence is TGTGCCAGCAGTTTAGAGCGCGGGGGGGCTAAGTTCTTC.

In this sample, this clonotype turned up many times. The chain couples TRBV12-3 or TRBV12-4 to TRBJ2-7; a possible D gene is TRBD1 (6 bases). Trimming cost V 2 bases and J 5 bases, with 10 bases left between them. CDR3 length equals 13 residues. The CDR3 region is CASSLTGLNEQYF. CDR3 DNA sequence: TGTGCCAGCAGTTTAACAGGGTTAAACGAGCAGTACTTC.

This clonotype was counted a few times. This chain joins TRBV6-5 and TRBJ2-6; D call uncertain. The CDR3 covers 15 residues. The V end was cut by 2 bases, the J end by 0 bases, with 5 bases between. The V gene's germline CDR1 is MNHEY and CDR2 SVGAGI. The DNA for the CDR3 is TGTGCCAGCAGTTACACCAACTCTGGGGCCAACGTCCTGACTTTC. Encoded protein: CASSYTNSGANVLTF.

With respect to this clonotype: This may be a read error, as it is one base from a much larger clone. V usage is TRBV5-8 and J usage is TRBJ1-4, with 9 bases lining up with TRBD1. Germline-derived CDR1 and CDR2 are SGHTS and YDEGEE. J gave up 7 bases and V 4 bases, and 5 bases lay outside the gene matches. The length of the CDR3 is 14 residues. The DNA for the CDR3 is TGTGCCAGCAGCGGGGACAGGGATTGTGAAAAACTGTTTTTT. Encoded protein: CASSGDRDCEKLFF.

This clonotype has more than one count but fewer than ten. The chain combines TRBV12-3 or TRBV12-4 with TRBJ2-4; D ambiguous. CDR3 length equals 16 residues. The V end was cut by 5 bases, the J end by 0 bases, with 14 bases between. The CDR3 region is CASSAGVGLAKNIQYF. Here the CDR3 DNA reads TGTGCCAGCAGTGCTGGGGTCGGCCTAGCCAAAAACATTCAGTACTTC.

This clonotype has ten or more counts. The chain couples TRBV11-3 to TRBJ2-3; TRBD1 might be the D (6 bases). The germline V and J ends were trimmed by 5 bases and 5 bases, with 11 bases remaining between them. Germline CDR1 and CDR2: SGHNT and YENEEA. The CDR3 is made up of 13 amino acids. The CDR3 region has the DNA TGTGCCAGCAGCCCCGGGGACAAAGATACGCAGTATTTT. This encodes CASSPGDKDTQYF.

CDR3: CASSYSPRTGFRTDTQYF. For the CDR3, the DNA is TGTGCCAGCAGTTACTCCCCTCGGACAGGGTTTCGCACAGATACGCAGTATTTT. The genes are TRBV6-5 and TRBJ2-3; TRBD1 matches 8 bases. Per germline, CDR1 MNHEY and CDR2 SVGAGI. The junction had 9 bases not matched to a gene; V was cut back by 0 bases and J by 1 base. The CDR3 sequence is 18 residues long.

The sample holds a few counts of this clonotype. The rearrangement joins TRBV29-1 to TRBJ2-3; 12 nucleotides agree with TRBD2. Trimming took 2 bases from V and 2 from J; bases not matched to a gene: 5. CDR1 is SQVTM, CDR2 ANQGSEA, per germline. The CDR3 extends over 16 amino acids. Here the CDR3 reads CSVERRLAGDTDTQYF. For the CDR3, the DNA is TGCAGCGTTGAACGGAGACTAGCGGGAGACACAGATACGCAGTATTTT.

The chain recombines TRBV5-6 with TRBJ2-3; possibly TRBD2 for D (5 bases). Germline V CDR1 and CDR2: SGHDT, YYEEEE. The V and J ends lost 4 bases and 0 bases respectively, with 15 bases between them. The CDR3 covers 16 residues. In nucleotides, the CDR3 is TGTGCCAGCAGCCGTAGCGTCCGAAGAAGCACAGATACGCAGTATTTT. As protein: CASSRSVRRSTDTQYF.

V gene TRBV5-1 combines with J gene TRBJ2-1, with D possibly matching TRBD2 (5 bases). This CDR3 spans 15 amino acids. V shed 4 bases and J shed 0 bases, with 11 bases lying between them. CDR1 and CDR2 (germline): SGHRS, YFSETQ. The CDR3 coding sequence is TGCGCCAGCAGCGTGGACTTGAGCTCCTACAATGAGCAGTTCTTC. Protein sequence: CASSVDLSSYNEQFF.

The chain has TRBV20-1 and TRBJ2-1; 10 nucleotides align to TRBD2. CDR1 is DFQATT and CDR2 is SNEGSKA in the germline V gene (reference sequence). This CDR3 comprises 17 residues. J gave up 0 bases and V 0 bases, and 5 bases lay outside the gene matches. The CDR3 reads CSARDGLAGDSYNEQFF. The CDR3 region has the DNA TGCAGTGCTAGAGACGGTCTAGCGGGGGACTCCTACAATGAGCAGTTCTTC.

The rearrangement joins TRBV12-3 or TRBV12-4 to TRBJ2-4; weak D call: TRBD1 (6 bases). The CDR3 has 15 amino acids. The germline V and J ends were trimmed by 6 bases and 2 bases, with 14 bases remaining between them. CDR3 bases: TGTGCCAGCAGCCCAGGGGTTTTCACCAAAAACATTCAGTACTTC. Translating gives CASSPGVFTKNIQYF.

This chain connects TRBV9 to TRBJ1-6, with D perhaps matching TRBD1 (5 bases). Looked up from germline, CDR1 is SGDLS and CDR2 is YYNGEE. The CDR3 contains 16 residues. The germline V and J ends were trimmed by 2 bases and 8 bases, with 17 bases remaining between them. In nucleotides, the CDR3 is TGTGCCAGCAGCGTCCTAGATGACAGTACGCATTCACCCCTCCACTTT. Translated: CASSVLDDSTHSPLHF.

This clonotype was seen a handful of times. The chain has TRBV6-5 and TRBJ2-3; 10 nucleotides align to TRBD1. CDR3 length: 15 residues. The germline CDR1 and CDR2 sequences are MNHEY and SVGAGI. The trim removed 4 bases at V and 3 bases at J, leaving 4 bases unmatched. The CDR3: CASSSTGGKTDTQYF. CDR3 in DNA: TGTGCCAGCAGTTCGACAGGGGGCAAGACAGATACGCAGTATTTT.

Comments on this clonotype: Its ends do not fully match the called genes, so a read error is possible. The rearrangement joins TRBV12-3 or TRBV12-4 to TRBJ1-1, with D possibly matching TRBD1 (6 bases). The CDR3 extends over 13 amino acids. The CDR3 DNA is TGTGCCATCAGTGCCACAGGGTACACTGAAGCTTTCTTT. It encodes CAISATGYTEAFF.

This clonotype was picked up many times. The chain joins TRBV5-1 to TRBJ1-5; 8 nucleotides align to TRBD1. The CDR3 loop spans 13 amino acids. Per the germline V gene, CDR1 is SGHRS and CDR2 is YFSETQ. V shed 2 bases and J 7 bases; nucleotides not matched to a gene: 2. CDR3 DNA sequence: TGCGCCAGCAGCTTACAGGGGGGACAGCCCCAGCATTTT. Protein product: CASSLQGGQPQHF. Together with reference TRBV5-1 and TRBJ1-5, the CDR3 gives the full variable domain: KAGVTQTPRYLIKTRGQQVTLSCSPISGHRSVSWYQQTPGQGLQFLFEYFSETQRNKGNFPGRFSGRQFSNSRSEMNVSTLELGDSALYLCASSLQGGQPQHFGDGTRLSIL.

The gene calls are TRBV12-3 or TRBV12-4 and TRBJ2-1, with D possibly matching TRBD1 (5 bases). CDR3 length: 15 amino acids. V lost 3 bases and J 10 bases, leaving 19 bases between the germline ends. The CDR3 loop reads CASSFGRTMSEEQFF. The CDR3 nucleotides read TGTGCCAGCAGTTTCGGGCGGACAATGAGCGAGGAGCAGTTCTTC.

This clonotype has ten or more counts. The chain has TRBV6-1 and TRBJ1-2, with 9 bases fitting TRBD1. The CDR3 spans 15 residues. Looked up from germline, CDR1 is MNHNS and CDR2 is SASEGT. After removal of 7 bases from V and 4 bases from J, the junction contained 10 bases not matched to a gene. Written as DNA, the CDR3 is TGTGCCAGCACCCAGGGACAGGGTGTCTCCTATGGCTACACCTTC. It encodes CASTQGQGVSYGYTF.

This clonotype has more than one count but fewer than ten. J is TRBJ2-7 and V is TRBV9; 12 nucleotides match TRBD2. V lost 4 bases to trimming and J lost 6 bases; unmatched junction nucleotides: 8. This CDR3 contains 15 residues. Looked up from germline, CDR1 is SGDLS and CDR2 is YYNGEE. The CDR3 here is CASSPRLAGDGEQYF. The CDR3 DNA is TGTGCCAGCAGCCCAAGACTAGCGGGAGATGGCGAGCAGTACTTC.

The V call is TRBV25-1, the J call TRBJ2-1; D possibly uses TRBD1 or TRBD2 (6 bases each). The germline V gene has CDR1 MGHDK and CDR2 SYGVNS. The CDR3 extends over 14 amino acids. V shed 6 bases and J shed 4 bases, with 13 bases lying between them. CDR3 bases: TGTGCCAGCAGGAGGGGGGCAAAATACAATGAGCAGTTCTTC. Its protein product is CASRRGAKYNEQFF.

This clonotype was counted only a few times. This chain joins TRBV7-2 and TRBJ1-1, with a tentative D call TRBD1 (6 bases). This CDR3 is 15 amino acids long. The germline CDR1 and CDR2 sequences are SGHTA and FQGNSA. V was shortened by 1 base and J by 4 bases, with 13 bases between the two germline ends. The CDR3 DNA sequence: TGTGCCAGCAGCTTAGAACTCAGCAGGGGCACTGAAGCTTTCTTT. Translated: CASSLELSRGTEAFF. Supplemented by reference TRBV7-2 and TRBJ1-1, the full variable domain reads GAGVSQSPSNKVTEKGKDVELRCDPISGHTALYWYRQSLGQGLEFLIYFQGNSAPDKSGLPSDRFSAERTGGSVSTLTIQRTQQEDSAVYLCASSLELSRGTEAFFGQGTRLTVV.

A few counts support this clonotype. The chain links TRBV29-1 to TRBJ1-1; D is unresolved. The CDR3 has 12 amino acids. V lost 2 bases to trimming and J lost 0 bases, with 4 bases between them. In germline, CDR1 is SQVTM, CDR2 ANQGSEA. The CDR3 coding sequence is TGCAGCGTTGAATCGATGAACACTGAAGCTTTCTTT. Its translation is CSVESMNTEAFF.